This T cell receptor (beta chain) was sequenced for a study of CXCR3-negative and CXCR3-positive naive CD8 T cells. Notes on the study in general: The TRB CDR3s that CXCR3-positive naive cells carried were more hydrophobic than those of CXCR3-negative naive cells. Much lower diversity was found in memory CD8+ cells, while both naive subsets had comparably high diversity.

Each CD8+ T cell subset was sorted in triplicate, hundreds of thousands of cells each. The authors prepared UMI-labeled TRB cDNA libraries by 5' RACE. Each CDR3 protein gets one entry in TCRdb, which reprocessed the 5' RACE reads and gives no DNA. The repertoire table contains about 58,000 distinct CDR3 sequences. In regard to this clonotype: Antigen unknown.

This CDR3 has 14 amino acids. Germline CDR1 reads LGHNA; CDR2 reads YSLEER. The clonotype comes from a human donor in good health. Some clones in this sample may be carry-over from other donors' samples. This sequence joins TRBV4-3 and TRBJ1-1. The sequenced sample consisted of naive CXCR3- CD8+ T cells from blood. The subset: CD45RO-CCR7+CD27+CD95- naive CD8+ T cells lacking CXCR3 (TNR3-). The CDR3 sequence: CASSQVSASNEAFF.